Listed below are T cell receptor beta chains from one sample, sequenced in a study of blood T cells in healthy people across ages. MiXCR was run by TCRdb on the 5' RACE reads, yielding one entry per CDR3 protein. Of around 800,000 distinct CDR3 sequences listed, about 48% are singletons. The source material was blood. These receptors came from an elderly man in good health. CDR3s include the opening cysteine and the closing phenylalanine or tryptophan. Each record gives: clone size, D gene, V gene, J gene, CDR3 protein, CDR3 DNA. The D gene is left open where the match is weak. Clone size is shown for a subset of rows, as once, few, many or a class of expanded clone.

clone size: few; D gene: TRBD1; V gene: TRBV3-1; J gene: TRBJ2-5; CDR3 protein: CASSHRDRGTREQYF; CDR3 DNA: TGTGCCAGCAGCCATCGGGACAGGGGAACGCGAGAGCAGTACTTC
clone size: NA; D gene: NA; V gene: TRBV4-1; J gene: TRBJ1-1; CDR3 protein: CASSPSRRAEAFF; CDR3 DNA: TGCGCCAGCAGCCCTAGTCGTCGGGCTGAAGCTTTCTTT
clone size: NA; D gene: TRBD1; V gene: TRBV5-4; J gene: TRBJ2-5; CDR3 protein: CASSLSPLTGAQETQYF; CDR3 DNA: TGTGCCAGCAGCTTGTCCCCGTTAACAGGGGCCCAGGAGACCCAGTACTTC
clone size: NA; D gene: NA; V gene: TRBV20-1; J gene: TRBJ1-5; CDR3 protein: CSASDQGFSNQPQHF; CDR3 DNA: TGCAGTGCTTCGGACCAGGGGTTTAGCAATCAGCCCCAGCATTTT
clone size: NA; D gene: NA; V gene: TRBV4-3; J gene: TRBJ2-5; CDR3 protein: CASSHSTDGETQYF; CDR3 DNA: TGCGCCAGCAGCCACAGCACCGATGGAGAGACCCAGTACTTC
clone size: NA; D gene: NA; V gene: TRBV4-1; J gene: TRBJ2-7; CDR3 protein: CASSNAGTQNEQYF; CDR3 DNA: TGCGCCAGCAGCAACGCCGGGACCCAAAACGAGCAGTACTTC
clone size: NA; D gene: NA; V gene: TRBV20-1; J gene: TRBJ1-5; CDR3 protein: CSASMRGYSNQPQHF; CDR3 DNA: TGCAGTGCTTCAATGAGGGGCTATAGCAATCAGCCCCAGCATTTT
clone size: once; D gene: TRBD2; V gene: TRBV12-3/TRBV12-4; J gene: TRBJ2-7; CDR3 protein: CASSLDGYGTTSGRSREQYF; CDR3 DNA: TGTGCCAGCAGTTTGGATGGGTACGGGACGACTAGCGGGAGGTCTCGAGAGCAGTACTTC
clone size: NA; D gene: TRBD2; V gene: TRBV13; J gene: TRBJ2-4; CDR3 protein: CAGSRPSGSTAKNIQYF; CDR3 DNA: TGTGCCGGCAGCCGTCCTAGCGGGTCGACAGCCAAAAACATTCAGTACTTC
clone size: NA; D gene: NA; V gene: TRBV5-1; J gene: TRBJ2-3; CDR3 protein: CASSGRDKSSTDTQYF; CDR3 DNA: TGCGCCAGCAGCGGAAGGGACAAGTCTAGCACAGATACGCAGTATTTT
clone size: once; D gene: TRBD2; V gene: TRBV6-5; J gene: TRBJ2-7; CDR3 protein: CASKGLAGSYEQYF; CDR3 DNA: TGTGCCAGCAAAGGACTAGCGGGATCCTACGAGCAGTACTTC
clone size: NA; D gene: TRBD1; V gene: TRBV5-4; J gene: TRBJ1-4; CDR3 protein: CASSNGQGGANEKLFF; CDR3 DNA: TGTGCCAGCAGCAACGGACAGGGGGGAGCTAATGAAAAACTGTTTTTT
clone size: few; D gene: NA; V gene: TRBV6-6; J gene: TRBJ2-5; CDR3 protein: CASSYSNGGETQYF; CDR3 DNA: TGTGCCAGCAGTTACTCGAACGGGGGAGAGACCCAGTACTTC
clone size: NA; D gene: NA; V gene: TRBV2; J gene: TRBJ2-1; CDR3 protein: CAVSGTWEQFF; CDR3 DNA: TGTGCCGTATCCGGGACTTGGGAGCAGTTCTTC
clone size: few; D gene: TRBD2; V gene: TRBV28; J gene: TRBJ2-7; CDR3 protein: CASCSGIPYEQYF; CDR3 DNA: TGTGCCAGCTGTAGCGGGATCCCCTACGAGCAGTACTTC
clone size: few; D gene: NA; V gene: TRBV10-3; J gene: TRBJ2-5; CDR3 protein: CAISESGVRETQYF; CDR3 DNA: TGTGCCATCAGTGAGTCCGGGGTCCGAGAGACCCAGTACTTC
clone size: NA; D gene: NA; V gene: TRBV6-2/TRBV6-3; J gene: TRBJ1-2; CDR3 protein: CASSYAGLEGYTF; CDR3 DNA: TGTGCCAGCAGTTACGCAGGGTTGGAGGGCTACACCTTC
clone size: NA; D gene: NA; V gene: TRBV29-1; J gene: TRBJ1-2; CDR3 protein: CSVGQDNYGYTF; CDR3 DNA: TGCAGCGTTGGACAGGATAACTATGGCTACACCTTC
clone size: NA; D gene: TRBD2; V gene: TRBV9; J gene: TRBJ2-5; CDR3 protein: CASSGSGRVQETQYF; CDR3 DNA: TGTGCCAGCAGCGGTAGCGGGAGAGTTCAAGAGACCCAGTACTTC
clone size: once; D gene: NA; V gene: TRBV29-1; J gene: TRBJ2-5; CDR3 protein: CSAETPSDETQYF; CDR3 DNA: TGCAGCGCTGAAACACCATCAGACGAGACCCAGTACTTC
clone size: NA; D gene: NA; V gene: TRBV3-1; J gene: TRBJ2-1; CDR3 protein: CASSQEVLTGNEQFF; CDR3 DNA: TGTGCCAGCAGCCAAGAGGTATTGACAGGAAATGAGCAGTTCTTC
clone size: NA; D gene: NA; V gene: TRBV29-1; J gene: TRBJ2-5; CDR3 protein: CSVDSQETQYF; CDR3 DNA: TGCAGCGTAGATTCCCAAGAGACCCAGTACTTC
clone size: few; D gene: NA; V gene: TRBV28; J gene: TRBJ2-5; CDR3 protein: CASSQIWRETQYF; CDR3 DNA: TGTGCCAGCAGTCAAATATGGAGGGAGACCCAGTACTTC
clone size: few; D gene: NA; V gene: TRBV2; J gene: TRBJ2-7; CDR3 protein: CASKQAYEQYF; CDR3 DNA: TGTGCCAGCAAGCAAGCTTACGAGCAGTACTTC
clone size: NA; D gene: NA; V gene: TRBV7-2; J gene: TRBJ2-5; CDR3 protein: CASSPQVAYQETQYF; CDR3 DNA: TGTGCCAGCAGCCCCCAGGTGGCCTACCAAGAGACCCAGTACTTC
clone size: NA; D gene: NA; V gene: TRBV29-1; J gene: TRBJ1-1; CDR3 protein: CSAQKGSNTEAFF; CDR3 DNA: TGCAGCGCCCAAAAAGGATCGAACACTGAAGCTTTCTTT
clone size: once; D gene: TRBD1; V gene: TRBV5-6; J gene: TRBJ2-7; CDR3 protein: CASSSRGTGQYEQYF; CDR3 DNA: TGTGCCAGCAGCTCACGCGGGACAGGGCAGTACGAGCAGTACTTC
clone size: NA; D gene: NA; V gene: TRBV20-1; J gene: TRBJ2-7; CDR3 protein: CSASGGKPAYEQYF; CDR3 DNA: TGCAGTGCTAGTGGCGGGAAACCCGCCTACGAGCAGTACTTC
clone size: few; D gene: TRBD2; V gene: TRBV27; J gene: TRBJ2-1; CDR3 protein: CASSSGSLSNEQFF; CDR3 DNA: TGTGCCAGCAGTAGCGGGAGTTTAAGCAATGAGCAGTTCTTC
clone size: NA; D gene: TRBD1; V gene: TRBV7-6; J gene: TRBJ2-3; CDR3 protein: CASSRPDTVPGQGFTDTQYF; CDR3 DNA: TGTGCCAGCAGCCGACCCGATACTGTACCGGGACAGGGGTTCACAGATACGCAGTATTTT
clone size: NA; D gene: NA; V gene: TRBV6-1; J gene: TRBJ1-5; CDR3 protein: CASSDGRGIGFRQPQHF; CDR3 DNA: TGTGCCAGCAGTGACGGCAGGGGAATTGGGTTTCGTCAGCCCCAGCATTTT
clone size: NA; D gene: TRBD2; V gene: TRBV20-1; J gene: TRBJ2-1; CDR3 protein: CSFGLSGSALNEQFF; CDR3 DNA: TGCAGTTTTGGTCTTAGCGGGAGCGCCCTCAATGAGCAGTTCTTC
clone size: few; D gene: TRBD1; V gene: TRBV12-3/TRBV12-4; J gene: TRBJ1-5; CDR3 protein: CASSLGDRGNQPQHF; CDR3 DNA: TGTGCCAGCAGTTTAGGGGACAGGGGCAATCAGCCCCAGCATTTT
clone size: NA; D gene: TRBD1; V gene: TRBV9; J gene: TRBJ2-7; CDR3 protein: CASSRGTGRAYEQYF; CDR3 DNA: TGTGCCAGCAGCAGAGGGACAGGGCGAGCCTACGAGCAGTACTTC
clone size: NA; D gene: NA; V gene: TRBV5-6; J gene: TRBJ2-1; CDR3 protein: CASSPNTNEQFF; CDR3 DNA: TGTGCCAGCAGCCCGAACACCAATGAGCAGTTCTTC
clone size: NA; D gene: NA; V gene: TRBV7-9; J gene: TRBJ2-7; CDR3 protein: CASSYLKYEQYF; CDR3 DNA: TGTGCCAGCAGCTACCTCAAGTACGAGCAGTACTTC
clone size: NA; D gene: NA; V gene: TRBV7-6; J gene: TRBJ2-4; CDR3 protein: CASSLAQNGRGEQYF; CDR3 DNA: TGTGCCAGCAGCTTAGCGCAAAACGGACGCGGGGAGCAGTACTTC
clone size: few; D gene: NA; V gene: TRBV5-1; J gene: TRBJ1-1; CDR3 protein: CASSLGVTNTEAFF; CDR3 DNA: TGCGCCAGCAGCTTGGGGGTCACGAACACTGAAGCTTTCTTT
clone size: NA; D gene: NA; V gene: TRBV24-1; J gene: TRBJ2-1; CDR3 protein: CATSVATFKEQFF; CDR3 DNA: TGTGCCACCAGTGTGGCTACCTTCAAAGAGCAGTTCTTC
clone size: once; D gene: NA; V gene: TRBV14; J gene: TRBJ2-7; CDR3 protein: CASSGYPPEQYF; CDR3 DNA: TGTGCCAGCAGCGGCTACCCCCCCGAGCAGTACTTC
clone size: many; D gene: NA; V gene: TRBV6-2/TRBV6-3; J gene: TRBJ1-2; CDR3 protein: CASSLEWANYGYTF; CDR3 DNA: TGTGCCAGCAGTCTCGAGTGGGCGAACTATGGCTACACCTTC
clone size: NA; D gene: TRBD2; V gene: TRBV10-3; J gene: TRBJ2-7; CDR3 protein: CAVSRTGTSRGDEQYF; CDR3 DNA: TGTGCCGTCAGTAGAACCGGGACTAGTCGGGGGGACGAGCAGTACTTC
clone size: NA; D gene: TRBD2; V gene: TRBV7-2; J gene: TRBJ2-3; CDR3 protein: CASSSMNTLAGAPDTQYF; CDR3 DNA: TGTGCCAGCAGCTCGATGAATACCTTAGCGGGAGCACCAGATACGCAGTATTTT
clone size: NA; D gene: NA; V gene: TRBV15; J gene: TRBJ1-5; CDR3 protein: CATSRGGRGNQPQHF; CDR3 DNA: TGTGCCACCAGCAGAGGGGGGCGAGGTAATCAGCCCCAGCATTTT
clone size: few; D gene: TRBD1; V gene: TRBV5-1; J gene: TRBJ1-6; CDR3 protein: CASSPDRVDSPLHF; CDR3 DNA: TGCGCCAGCAGCCCGGACAGGGTTGATTCACCCCTCCACTTT
clone size: NA; D gene: NA; V gene: TRBV11-2; J gene: TRBJ2-6; CDR3 protein: CASSLWAGGANVLTF; CDR3 DNA: TGTGCCAGCAGCTTATGGGCTGGGGGGGCCAACGTCCTGACTTTC
clone size: NA; D gene: NA; V gene: TRBV18; J gene: TRBJ2-7; CDR3 protein: CASSPRTPSSSYKQYF; CDR3 DNA: TGTGCCAGCTCACCCAGGACACCTTCTAGCTCCTACAAGCAGTACTTC
clone size: NA; D gene: NA; V gene: TRBV20-1; J gene: TRBJ2-1; CDR3 protein: CSAREGTRQEQFF; CDR3 DNA: TGCAGTGCTAGAGAAGGAACCCGCCAGGAGCAGTTCTTC
clone size: NA; D gene: NA; V gene: TRBV20-1; J gene: TRBJ1-5; CDR3 protein: CSARPPAGARSNQPQHF; CDR3 DNA: TGCAGTGCTAGACCCCCGGCAGGGGCACGGAGCAATCAGCCCCAGCATTTT
clone size: NA; D gene: NA; V gene: TRBV7-2; J gene: TRBJ1-6; CDR3 protein: CASSLESGRLNSPLHF; CDR3 DNA: TGTGCCAGCAGCTTAGAGTCGGGCAGGTTGAATTCACCCCTCCACTTT
clone size: NA; D gene: TRBD2; V gene: TRBV7-2; J gene: TRBJ2-3; CDR3 protein: CASSFLAGGTSTDTQYF; CDR3 DNA: TGTGCCAGCAGCTTCCTAGCGGGAGGTACTAGCACAGATACGCAGTATTTT
clone size: NA; D gene: TRBD1; V gene: TRBV29-1; J gene: TRBJ1-3; CDR3 protein: CSVERTGGNTIYF; CDR3 DNA: TGCAGCGTTGAAAGGACAGGGGGAAACACCATATATTTT
clone size: NA; D gene: NA; V gene: TRBV6-5; J gene: TRBJ2-1; CDR3 protein: CASSYRGAGSSYNEQFF; CDR3 DNA: TGTGCCAGCAGTTACCGTGGGGCCGGGAGCTCCTACAATGAGCAGTTCTTC
clone size: NA; D gene: NA; V gene: TRBV2; J gene: TRBJ2-3; CDR3 protein: CASMFSTDTQYF; CDR3 DNA: TGTGCCAGCATGTTTAGCACAGATACGCAGTATTTT